This record covers a single T cell receptor (beta chain). Its target is unknown. This record comes from a study of shared clonotypes between healthy human individuals. Study details: Used for every donor were three CD4 naive, three CD4 memory, two CD8 naive and one CD8 memory plate.

Assay used: immunoSEQ multiplex PCR; TCRdb lists only in-frame clones, some missing. There are 2 million to 2.5 million clones in the sample; approximately 94% occur only once, and 0.1% to 0.15% lies in the top ten. Broader study findings: Naive subsets generally exceeded memory subsets in estimated richness.

The CDR3 spans 15 residues. The germline gives CDR1 MNHNY, CDR2 SVGAGI (reference sequence). The ends lost 5 bases at V and 4 bases at J; junction bases unmatched: 6. The rearrangement links TRBV6-6 to TRBJ2-5; 11 bases line up with TRBD2. The sample was naive CD4+ T cells sorted from blood. Subset denoted: CD45RA+ positively selected. This clonotype originated in a man in his late teens or twenties in good health. In DNA form, the CDR3 reads TGTGCCAGCAGTCGTAATAGCGGGGGGGCAGAGACCCAGTACTTC. It yields the protein CASSRNSGGAETQYF.